The 18 T cell receptor beta chains in this list originate from one sample, sequenced in a study of response to subunit inactivated influenza vaccine. TCRdb processed the RT-PCR reads anew with MiXCR; each CDR3 protein has one entry. The sample holds just over 300,000 distinct CDR3 sequences, approximately 23% seen once. The specimen was PBMCs from blood, collected approximately 22 months after vaccination. The receptors stem from a man aged 50 to 69 who received an inactivated influenza vaccine.

A word on this clonotype: A clone one base away is much larger, so this may be a read error. V gene TRBV12-3 or TRBV12-4 combines with J gene TRBJ1-1; D is undetermined. The CDR3 runs 12 residues. DNA for the CDR3: TGTACCAGCAGACCGATGGGGACTGAAGCTTTCTTT. Amino acids: CTSRPMGTEAFF.

This clonotype occurred a few times. This rearrangement joins TRBV5-6 to TRBJ2-5; D is perhaps TRBD2 (5 bases). The germline gives CDR1 SGHDT, CDR2 YYEEEE. The V end lost 1 base, the J end lost 4 bases, and 17 bases lay between the germline ends. The CDR3 runs to 16 residues. CDR3 sequence (DNA): TGTGCCAGCAGCTTGAGCCAGGACTGGGTGAGAGAGACCCAGTACTTC. This encodes CASSLSQDWVRETQYF.

The chain uses TRBV3-1 and TRBJ2-4; D gene uncertain. V shed 5 bases and J shed 0 bases, with 8 bases lying between them. The CDR3 is 14 residues long. The germline CDR1 and CDR2 sequences are LGHDT and YNNKEL (reference sequence). This CDR3 is CASSVQLAKNIQYF. CDR3 sequence (DNA): TGTGCCAGCAGCGTGCAATTAGCCAAAAACATTCAGTACTTC.

This chain uses TRBV29-1 with TRBJ2-7; D could derive from TRBD1 or TRBD2 (5 bases each). The CDR3 has 13 amino acids. Germline CDR1 reads SQVTM; CDR2 reads ANQGSEA. V shed 4 bases and J shed 0 bases, with 10 bases lying between them. CDR3 coding DNA: TGCAGCGTTGCCGCAGGGAGCTCCTACGAGCAGTACTTC. Translated, it gives CSVAAGSSYEQYF.

The gene calls are TRBV15 and TRBJ1-1, with D unclear. CDR3 length: 15 amino acids. The V gene's germline CDR1 is LNHNV and CDR2 YYDKDF (reference sequence). Trimming removed 0 bases at V and 4 bases at J, with 12 bases between. CDR3 region: CATSRERSASTEAFF. The DNA of the CDR3 is TGTGCCACCAGCAGAGAACGTTCGGCTTCCACTGAAGCTTTCTTT. The complete variable domain, with remaining parts taken from reference TRBV15 and TRBJ1-1, reads DAMVIQNPRYQVTQFGKPVTLSCSQTLNHNVMYWYQQKSSQAPKLLFHYYDKDFNNEADTPDNFQSRRPNTSFCFLDIRSPGLGDTAMYLCATSRERSASTEAFFGQGTRLTVV.

A few counts support this clonotype. V is TRBV27 and J is TRBJ1-6; 8 bases map to TRBD1. Germline V gene lookup returns CDR1 MNHEY and CDR2 SMNVEV (reference sequence). Trimming removed 5 bases from V and 9 bases from J; junction bases left unmatched: 9. This CDR3 comprises 15 residues. CDR3 nucleotides: TGTGCCAGCAGTAGACAGGGGTATTCTGGTTCACCCCTCCACTTT. Its protein is CASSRQGYSGSPLHF.

This clonotype was seen only a few times. The chain employs TRBV3-1 and TRBJ1-1; a weak D match, TRBD1 (6 bases). Between the trimmed V and J ends, which lost 4 bases and 8 bases, there was a span of 17 bases. Germline V gene sequence: CDR1 LGHDT, CDR2 YNNKEL (reference sequence). The CDR3 covers 14 residues. CDR3 in amino acids: CASSPTGSSLEAFF. The CDR3 DNA reads TGTGCCAGCAGCCCAACAGGGTCGTCCCTGGAAGCTTTCTTT.

The gene calls are TRBV27 and TRBJ2-5; 7 bases are a match to TRBD2. This CDR3 contains 15 residues. Trimming at V came to 2 bases and at J to 2 bases, leaving 5 bases not matched to a gene. Germline V gene data show CDR1 as MNHEY and CDR2 as SMNVEV (reference sequence). This chain's CDR3 is CASSLMGLNQETQYF. The CDR3 bases are TGTGCCAGCAGTTTAATGGGACTAAATCAAGAGACCCAGTACTTC.

V is TRBV12-3 or TRBV12-4 and J is TRBJ1-5; D may be TRBD1 (5 bases). The CDR3 length is 13 residues. V shed 5 bases and J shed 7 bases, with 12 bases lying between them. The DNA for the CDR3 is TGTGCCAGCAGTCCGGGACGAAGACAGCCCCAGCATTTT. Protein sequence: CASSPGRRQPQHF.

This clonotype occurred many times. This sequence joins TRBV12-3 or TRBV12-4 and TRBJ2-2; no definite D call. Trimming cost V 6 bases and J 3 bases, with 17 bases left between them. CDR3 size: 16 residues. CDR3 in DNA: TGTGCCAGCAGCCCAACTGGGAACCTGTACACCGGGGAGCTGTTTTTT. Translation gives CASSPTGNLYTGELFF.

This clonotype was counted only a few times. The J gene is TRBJ2-1, the V gene TRBV12-3 or TRBV12-4, with a weak D call TRBD2 (6 bases). This CDR3 contains 15 residues. With 5 bases removed from V and 7 bases from J, the gap between germline ends came to 18 bases. The CDR3 reads CASSIGTGFSNEQFF. DNA for the CDR3: TGTGCCAGCAGTATCGGGACTGGATTCAGTAATGAGCAGTTCTTC.

Concerning this clonotype: One junction end disagrees with the germline gene, perhaps due to a read error. CDR3 loop: CASSPQGSAYVQYF. CDR3 bases: TGTGCCAGCTCACCACAGGGGAGCGCCTACGTGCAGTACTTC. The rearrangement joins TRBV18 to TRBJ2-7, with D perhaps matching TRBD1 or TRBD2 (5 bases each). There are 14 residues in the CDR3. The germline V gene encodes CDR1 KGHSH and CDR2 LQKENI. The full variable domain, its missing parts supplied by reference TRBV18 and TRBJ2-7, is NAGVMQNPRHLVRRRGQEARLRCSPMKGHSHVYWYRQLPEEGLKFMVYLQKENIIDESGMPKERFSAEFPKEGPSILRIQQVVRGDSAAYFCASSPQGSAYVQYFGPGTRLTVT.

This clonotype was detected many times. V is TRBV20-1 and J is TRBJ1-3; a weak D match, TRBD1 (6 bases). The germline gives CDR1 DFQATT, CDR2 SNEGSKA (reference sequence). The CDR3 length is 13 residues. Trimming left V 6 bases short and J 2 bases short, with 11 bases between. The CDR3 region is CSAWDIAGNTIYF. The DNA of the CDR3 is TGCAGTGCATGGGACATTGCTGGAAACACCATATATTTT.

This clonotype was observed a few times. The chain uses TRBV10-3 and TRBJ1-5; D might be TRBD1 (5 bases). CDR3 length: 16 amino acids. Trimming took off 2 bases at V and 2 bases at J, with 13 bases between the two ends. The germline V gene encodes CDR1 ENHRY and CDR2 SYGVKD. The CDR3 nucleotides read TGTGCCATCAGTGAGGTGGGGGGTCATCGCAATCAGCCCCAGCATTTT. It codes for CAISEVGGHRNQPQHF.

This clonotype was seen only a few times. V usage is TRBV3-1 and J usage is TRBJ2-4; D may be TRBD1 or TRBD2 (6 bases each). The germline V gene encodes CDR1 LGHDT and CDR2 YNNKEL (reference sequence). Between the trimmed V and J ends, which lost 1 base and 9 bases, there was a span of 16 bases. CDR3 length: 15 residues. For the CDR3, the DNA is TGTGCCAGCAGCCAAGTTCCGAAGGGGGGCACCATTCAGTACTTC. Protein product: CASSQVPKGGTIQYF.

This clonotype was observed at least ten times. The rearrangement joins TRBV20-1 to TRBJ1-1; tentative D call: TRBD1 (5 bases). Germline V lookup: CDR1 DFQATT, CDR2 SNEGSKA (reference sequence). The V gene lost 1 base and the J gene lost 2 bases, with 8 bases spanning the gap. The CDR3 covers 13 residues. The CDR3 loop reads CSARGTPNTEAFF. The CDR3 DNA reads TGCAGTGCTAGAGGGACACCTAACACTGAAGCTTTCTTT.

This clonotype was recorded a few times. The chain has TRBV29-1 and TRBJ2-5; no clear D. Trimming took 2 bases from V and 1 from J, leaving 14 bases between them. Germline V gives CDR1 SQVTM, CDR2 ANQGSEA. The CDR3 is made up of 15 amino acids. The CDR3 sequence: CSVECDGTSQETQYF. The CDR3 bases are TGCAGCGTTGAATGCGACGGTACTTCCCAAGAGACCCAGTACTTC.

This chain joins TRBV29-1 and TRBJ2-5; maybe TRBD1 (5 bases). V was trimmed by 7 bases and J by 2 bases, leaving 8 bases between them. Germline assignment: CDR1 SQVTM and CDR2 ANQGSEA. The CDR3 loop spans 11 amino acids. In DNA form, the CDR3 reads TGCAGCGGACAGCAACAAGAGACCCAGTACTTC. Translated, it gives CSGQQQETQYF.